The source of this T cell receptor beta chain is a study of T cell repertoires in cytomegalovirus infection. MiXCR, applied by TCRdb to the reads, yields one record per CDR3 protein. This table has 750,000 to 900,000 distinct CDR3 sequences, around 29% appearing once. Trimming took 7 bases from V and 0 from J, leaving 11 bases between them. From germline, CDR1 is MDHEN and CDR2 SYDVKM. The CDR3 runs 14 residues. This clonotype has just a few counts. Its specificity is unknown. The chain has TRBV28 and TRBJ2-3; D possibly corresponds to TRBD2 (6 bases). Sequencing used cultured CD8+ T cells from PBMCs, obtained from culture after CMV antigen stimulation. This TCR was sampled from a human donor in good health (CMV status not recorded). Some clones in this sample may be carry-over from other donors' samples. Written as DNA, the CDR3 is TGTGCCAGCACCCTTAGCGGAAGCACAGATACGCAGTATTTT. It specifies CASTLSGSTDTQYF.